These T cell receptor beta chains were read from a single sample in a study of technical replicates of blood from several donors. The data were produced by immunoSEQ multiplex PCR, yet TCRdb's version contains in-frame clones alone and is incomplete. The sample gives tens of thousands of clones, just under 95% of which show up once; 0.2% to 0.3% is in the top ten. Input material: T cells isolated from PBMCs. These receptor sequences come from a human donor in good health. The CDR3 runs from the conserved cysteine through the conserved F or W. D genes are given only for firm matches. Expanded clones get a size class; other rows say once, few or many, or leave the size out.

cdr3_aa,cdr3_nt,clone_size,j_call,d_call,v_call
CASSFAPAGADTQYF,TGCGCCAGCAGCTTCGCCCCCGCAGGGGCAGATACGCAGTATTTT,NA,TRBJ2-3,NA,TRBV5-1
CASSISIPRLAGEHLISYNEQFF,TGTGCCAGTAGTATATCAATCCCACGACTAGCGGGAGAACACCTTATCTCCTACAATGAGCAGTTCTTC,once,TRBJ2-1,TRBD2,TRBV19
CSVALGGETQYF,TGCAGCGTTGCATTGGGAGGGGAGACCCAGTACTTC,NA,TRBJ2-5,TRBD2,TRBV29-1
CASSPGGLNYGYTF,TGCGCCAGCAGCCCGGGGGGTCTTAACTATGGCTACACCTTC,NA,TRBJ1-2,NA,TRBV5-1
CASSGATEAFF,TGTGCCAGCAGCGGAGCGACTGAAGCTTTCTTT,NA,TRBJ1-1,NA,TRBV9
CASSLEWRSNQPQHF,TGTGCCAGCAGCTTAGAATGGAGGTCCAATCAGCCCCAGCATTTT,NA,TRBJ1-5,NA,TRBV7-2
CASSFGQRTGELFF,TGTGCCAGCAGCTTCGGACAGAGAACCGGGGAGCTGTTTTTT,NA,TRBJ2-2,NA,TRBV27
CASGGQAFSWSTEAFF,TGTGCCTCCGGGGGACAGGCTTTCTCGTGGAGCACTGAAGCTTTCTTT,NA,TRBJ1-1,TRBD1,TRBV30
CASSESGLTSSYNEQFF,TGTGCCAGCAGTGAATCTGGACTTACTTCCTCCTACAATGAGCAGTTCTTC,NA,TRBJ2-1,NA,TRBV25-1
CASSLANTDSYEQYF,TGCGCCAGCAGCTTGGCTAATACAGACTCCTACGAGCAGTACTTC,NA,TRBJ2-7,NA,TRBV5-1
CASSPRHRGRSYEQYF,TGTGCCAGCAGCCCCCGTCATCGCGGAAGATCCTACGAGCAGTACTTC,NA,TRBJ2-7,NA,TRBV13
CATKTRGTGSTEAFF,TGTGCCACCAAGACCAGGGGGACAGGGAGCACTGAAGCTTTCTTT,once,TRBJ1-1,TRBD1,TRBV6-5
CASSPLNAPRTGTSFNEQFF,TGCGCCAGCAGTCCCCTAAATGCTCCTCGGACAGGGACATCATTCAATGAGCAGTTCTTC,NA,TRBJ2-1,TRBD1,TRBV5-1
CASSPAGGSYEQYF,TGTGCCAGCTCACCGGCAGGGGGGTCCTACGAGCAGTACTTC,NA,TRBJ2-7,NA,TRBV18
CASSESPSGTPGF,TGTGCCAGCAGTGAATCGCCTAGCGGGACCCCAGGCTTC,NA,TRBJ2-7,TRBD2,TRBV6-1
CASSVAPSETEAFF,TGTGCCAGCAGCGTAGCCCCGTCCGAGACTGAAGCTTTCTTT,NA,TRBJ1-1,NA,TRBV9
CASSIGGRGNTIYF,TGTGCCAGTAGTATCGGAGGACGCGGAAACACCATATATTTT,NA,TRBJ1-3,NA,TRBV19
CASSLIGWTSGLLPLEQYF,TGTGCCAGCAGTTTAATTGGGTGGACTAGCGGGCTTCTCCCCCTAGAGCAGTACTTC,NA,TRBJ2-7,TRBD2,TRBV28
CASSLEGARWEYNSPLHF,TGCGCCAGCAGCTTGGAAGGGGCCAGGTGGGAATATAATTCACCCCTCCACTTT,NA,TRBJ1-6,NA,TRBV5-1
CASSIGVDSSYEQYF,TGCGCCAGCAGTATTGGTGTGGACAGTTCCTACGAGCAGTACTTC,NA,TRBJ2-7,NA,TRBV10-1
CATSRRGGESTDTQYF,TGTGCCACCAGCAGGAGGGGGGGGGAGTCAACAGATACGCAGTATTTT,NA,TRBJ2-3,NA,TRBV15
CASSEGFEQFF,TGTGCCAGCAGCGAGGGTTTTGAGCAGTTCTTC,NA,TRBJ2-1,NA,TRBV5-4
CASSTGLAGGRQETQYF,TGCGCCAGCAGCACGGGACTAGCGGGAGGGAGGCAAGAGACCCAGTACTTC,NA,TRBJ2-5,TRBD2,TRBV5-1
CASIGDRRVNYGYTF,TGTGCCAGCATCGGAGACAGGAGAGTTAACTATGGCTACACCTTC,NA,TRBJ1-2,NA,TRBV7-9
CASSSGHNEKLFF,TGTGCCAGCAGCTCGGGACATAATGAAAAACTGTTTTTT,NA,TRBJ1-4,NA,TRBV7-8
CASSDGEGLETQYF,TGCGCCAGCAGTGACGGGGAGGGATTGGAGACCCAGTACTTC,NA,TRBJ2-5,TRBD2,TRBV10-1
CASSLGTGENTEAFF,TGTGCCAGCAGCTTAGGGACAGGGGAGAACACTGAAGCTTTCTTT,once,TRBJ1-1,TRBD1,TRBV7-9
CASSVATGQGANTDTQYF,TGTGCCAGCAGCGTAGCTACGGGACAGGGGGCAAACACAGATACGCAGTATTTT,NA,TRBJ2-3,TRBD1,TRBV9
CASSSSWVGTSVTGELFF,TGCGCCAGCAGCAGCAGTTGGGTCGGGACTAGCGTTACCGGGGAGCTGTTTTTT,NA,TRBJ2-2,TRBD2,TRBV5-1
CASSAGQGLMYEQYF,TGTGCCAGCAGCGCGGGACAGGGACTAATGTACGAGCAGTACTTC,NA,TRBJ2-7,TRBD1,TRBV9
CASSIDPRGRGEKLFF,TGTGCCAGTAGTATAGATCCTAGGGGGCGCGGTGAAAAACTGTTTTTT,NA,TRBJ1-4,TRBD1,TRBV19